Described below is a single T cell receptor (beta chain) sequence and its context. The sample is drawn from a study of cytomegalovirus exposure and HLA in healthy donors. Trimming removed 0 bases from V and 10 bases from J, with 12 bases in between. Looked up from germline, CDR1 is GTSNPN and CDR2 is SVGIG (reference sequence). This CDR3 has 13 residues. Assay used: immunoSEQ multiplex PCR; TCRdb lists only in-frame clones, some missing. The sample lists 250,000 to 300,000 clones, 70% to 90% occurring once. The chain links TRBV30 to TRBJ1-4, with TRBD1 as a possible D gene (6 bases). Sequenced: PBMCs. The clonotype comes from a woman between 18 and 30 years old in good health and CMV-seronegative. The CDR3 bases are TGTGCCTGGAGTGTGCAGGGGTTGGCAAAACTGTTTTTT. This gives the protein CAWSVQGLAKLFF.